Each of the 30 T cell receptor beta chains below was sequenced from the same sample in a study of cytotoxic CD8 clonotypes in ibrutinib-treated CLL. The repertoire was sequenced with immunoSEQ multiplex PCR; TCRdb's copy has only in-frame clones and lacks some. The table shows 150,000 to 250,000 clones, with around 72% occurring only once. Sequencing used PBMCs, obtained after 24 months of ibrutinib treatment. These receptors came from a human donor with chronic lymphocytic leukemia.

The rearrangement joins TRBV7-2 to TRBJ2-5; the D is unclear. This CDR3 contains 13 residues. Germline CDR1 reads SGHTA; CDR2 reads FQGNSA. Trimming left V 5 bases short and J 4 bases short, with 11 bases between. The CDR3 spells CASSTRLRETQYF. The CDR3 nucleotides read TGTGCCAGCAGCACCCGGCTCCGAGAGACCCAGTACTTC.

The V and J genes are TRBV7-9 and TRBJ1-2; D remains ambiguous. Trimming cost V 4 bases and J 2 bases, with 11 bases left between them. Looked up from germline, CDR1 is SEHNR and CDR2 is FQNEAQ (reference sequence). This CDR3 comprises 14 residues. The CDR3 reads CASSSAVMNYGYTF. The CDR3 nucleotides are TGTGCCAGCAGCTCGGCAGTTATGAACTATGGCTACACCTTC. Looking up the rest from reference TRBV7-9 and TRBJ1-2 gives the full variable domain: DTGVSQNPRHKITKRGQNVTFRCDPISEHNRLYWYRQTLGQGPEFLTYFQNEAQLEKSRLLSDRFSAERPKGSFSTLEIQRTEQGDSAMYLCASSSAVMNYGYTFGSGTRLTVV.

This clone was seen a handful of times. V gene TRBV30 combines with J gene TRBJ2-7; 8 bases align to TRBD2. V dropped 0 bases and J dropped 6; count of bases not matched to a gene: 4. CDR1 is GTSNPN and CDR2 is SVGIG in the germline V gene (reference sequence). This CDR3 contains 13 residues. The CDR3 here is CAWSVGSGIEQYF. The CDR3 DNA follows: TGTGCCTGGAGTGTTGGTAGCGGGATCGAGCAGTACTTC.

The J gene is TRBJ2-1, the V gene TRBV6-1, with TRBD1 identical over 9 bases. Looked up from germline, CDR1 is MNHNS and CDR2 is SASEGT. The CDR3 has 19 amino acids. V shed 3 bases and J 0 bases; nucleotides not matched to a gene: 12. CDR3 region: CASSESGTGSLSSYNEQFF. The CDR3 nucleotides are TGTGCCAGCAGTGAGTCCGGGACAGGGTCACTCAGCTCCTACAATGAGCAGTTCTTC.

The chain recombines TRBV2 with TRBJ1-2; no clear D gene. This CDR3 spans 11 amino acids. Germline CDR1 and CDR2: SNHLY and FYNNEI. The V end was cut by 8 bases, the J end by 4 bases, with 8 bases between. The CDR3 loop reads CASPTPYGYTF. The CDR3 DNA sequence: TGTGCCAGCCCGACGCCCTATGGCTACACCTTC.

J is TRBJ1-5 and V is TRBV28; D unresolved. V lost 3 bases and J lost 5, with 8 bases in between. Germline-derived CDR1 and CDR2 are MDHEN and SYDVKM. CDR3 length equals 13 residues. The CDR3, as DNA: TGTGCCAGCAGTTTCGTACTCGATCAGCCCCAGCATTTT. It translates to CASSFVLDQPQHF.

The chain joins TRBV5-1 to TRBJ2-1; the D is unclear. Trimming shortened V by 0 bases and J by 5 bases, and 6 bases separated the two germline ends. The CDR3 is made up of 13 amino acids. Germline CDR1 reads SGHRS; CDR2 reads YFSETQ. The CDR3 DNA follows: TGCGCCAGCAGCTTGGACTCAAACAATGAGCAGTTCTTC. This codes for CASSLDSNNEQFF.

The V call is TRBV5-1, the J call TRBJ2-1, with TRBD2 matching over 7 bases. With V trimmed by 0 bases and J by 10 bases, 16 bases remained unmatched. CDR1 SGHRS and CDR2 YFSETQ come from the germline V gene. The CDR3 totals 17 residues. The CDR3 nucleotides are TGCGCCAGCAGCTTGGCCTCTAGCGGAAGCTTTCCAAGGGAGCAGTTCTTC. Residues: CASSLASSGSFPREQFF.

The chain couples TRBV12-5 to TRBJ2-7; a weak D match, TRBD2 (6 bases). The V gene's germline CDR1 is LGHNT and CDR2 FRNRAP. CDR3 size: 14 residues. V was trimmed by 6 bases and J by 2 bases, leaving 14 bases between them. The CDR3 DNA follows: TGTGCTAGTGGAGCGGGCGGAGGGCCCTACGAGCAGTACTTC. It yields the protein CASGAGGGPYEQYF.

This chain joins TRBV7-9 and TRBJ2-5; possible D gene TRBD2, 5 bases. The CDR3 loop spans 15 amino acids. The V gene lost 1 base and the J gene lost 2 bases, with 11 bases spanning the gap. The germline gives CDR1 SEHNR, CDR2 FQNEAQ (reference sequence). The CDR3, as DNA: TGTGCCAGCAGCTTAGTAGTTCCGGGACAAGAGACCCAGTACTTC. This encodes CASSLVVPGQETQYF.

The table lists this clone with a count of one. The rearrangement uses TRBV4-1 and TRBJ2-3, with TRBD2 identical over 13 bases. Germline CDR1 reads MGHRA; CDR2 reads YSYEKL. The CDR3 sequence is 18 residues long. Losses at the gene ends were 4 bases for V and 4 bases for J; bases not matched to a gene: 11. CDR3 sequence (DNA): TGCGCCAGCAGCCGCAATGGGGGACTAGCGGGACCCCCAGATACGCAGTATTTT. Translated: CASSRNGGLAGPPDTQYF.

V usage is TRBV14 and J usage is TRBJ1-6; TRBD1 agrees at 8 bases. CDR3 length: 15 residues. Losses at the gene ends were 3 bases for V and 6 bases for J; bases not matched to a gene: 4. Germline CDR1 is SGHDN and CDR2 is FVKESK. The CDR3 spells CASSHGQGVNSPLHF. For the CDR3, the DNA is TGTGCCAGCAGCCACGGACAGGGAGTTAATTCACCCCTCCACTTT.

Turning to this clone: The sample contains more than one DNA sequence encoding this CDR3. This rearrangement joins TRBV5-4 to TRBJ2-1; a possible D gene is TRBD1 (5 bases). CDR1 is SGHNT, CDR2 YYREEE, per germline (reference sequence). This CDR3 is 14 amino acids long. V shed 0 bases and J shed 1 base, with 5 bases lying between them. CDR3 loop: CASSLDRSYNEQFF. The CDR3, as DNA: TGTGCCAGCAGCTTGGACAGGTCCTACAATGAGCAGTTCTTC.

Only a few counts were recorded for this clone. The V and J genes are TRBV27 and TRBJ1-5; D is uncertain. V was shortened by 1 base and J by 3 bases, with 10 bases between the two germline ends. This CDR3 is 15 amino acids long. Germline V gene data show CDR1 as MNHEY and CDR2 as SMNVEV (reference sequence). The CDR3 DNA reads TGTGCCAGCAGTTTATTTGGCAGGAACAATCAGCCCCAGCATTTT. It codes for CASSLFGRNNQPQHF.

The rearrangement uses TRBV28 and TRBJ2-7, with unresolved D. In germline, CDR1 is MDHEN, CDR2 SYDVKM. CDR3 size: 12 residues. Trimming pared 7 bases from V and 2 bases from J, leaving 9 bases between. The CDR3 sequence: CASKEAAYEQYF. The CDR3 DNA reads as TGTGCCAGCAAAGAGGCCGCCTACGAGCAGTACTTC.

This chain uses TRBV7-8 with TRBJ1-4; D is possibly TRBD1 (5 bases). The CDR3 is 15 amino acids. V lost 2 bases and J 7 bases, leaving 14 bases between the germline ends. CDR1 is SGHVS and CDR2 is FQNEAQ in the germline V gene. The CDR3: CASSLTPAGGEKLFF. CDR3 sequence (DNA): TGTGCCAGCAGCTTAACGCCGGCGGGGGGTGAAAAACTGTTTTTT.

This clone has a handful of counts. This chain connects TRBV19 to TRBJ1-5; D is perhaps TRBD1 (5 bases). CDR1 and CDR2 from the germline V gene are LNHDA and SQIVND (reference sequence). V dropped 5 bases and J dropped 6 bases, with 8 bases sitting between them. CDR3 size: 12 residues. CDR3 region: CASSPGIQPQHF. The CDR3 coding sequence is TGTGCCAGTAGTCCAGGGATTCAGCCCCAGCATTTT. The full variable domain, completed using reference TRBV19 and TRBJ1-5, is DGGITQSPKYLFRKEGQNVTLSCEQNLNHDAMYWYRQDPGQGLRLIYYSQIVNDFQKGDIAEGYSVSREKKESFPLTVTSAQKNPTAFYLCASSPGIQPQHFGDGTRLSIL.

The chain uses TRBV20-1 and TRBJ1-2, with a tentative D call TRBD1 (6 bases). V lost 3 bases and J 8 bases, leaving 7 bases between the germline ends. Germline CDR1 DFQATT, CDR2 SNEGSKA (reference sequence). The CDR3 is made up of 10 amino acids. The CDR3 coding sequence is TGCAGTGCTAGTAGGGGGGGCTACACCTTC. Translation: CSASRGGYTF.

V usage is TRBV27 and J usage is TRBJ2-1; 8 bases agree with TRBD2. After removal of 5 bases from V and 7 bases from J, the junction contained 7 bases not matched to a gene. The germline V gene has CDR1 MNHEY and CDR2 SMNVEV (reference sequence). This CDR3 has 14 amino acids. The CDR3 spells CASSPGQRGNEQFF. The CDR3 DNA follows: TGTGCCAGCAGTCCAGGTCAGCGGGGGAATGAGCAGTTCTTC.

In DNA form, the CDR3 reads TGTGCCAGCAGCTTAGACAGAACTAACTATGGCTACACCTTC. It codes for CASSLDRTNYGYTF. V and J are TRBV11-2 and TRBJ1-2; D not certain. The CDR3 is 14 amino acids. With 0 bases removed from V and 0 bases from J, the gap between germline ends came to 5 bases. Germline loops: CDR1 SGHAT, CDR2 FQNNGV. Filled out from reference TRBV11-2 and TRBJ1-2, the complete variable domain reads EAGVAQSPRYKIIEKRQSVAFWCNPISGHATLYWYQQILGQGPKLLIQFQNNGVVDDSQLPKDRFSAERLKGVDSTLKIQPAKLEDSAVYLCASSLDRTNYGYTFGSGTRLTVV.

This clone came up once. The chain is built from TRBV7-2 and TRBJ1-2; D uncertain. The V gene's germline CDR1 is SGHTA and CDR2 FQGNSA. The CDR3 loop spans 15 amino acids. Trimming took off 3 bases at V and 12 bases at J, with 23 bases between the two ends. The CDR3: CASSFGWSLGYGDTF. The CDR3 DNA reads TGTGCCAGCAGCTTCGGTTGGTCATTGGGGTATGGGGACACCTTC.

V and J are TRBV5-6 and TRBJ1-4, with D maybe TRBD1 (5 bases). The CDR3 spans 15 residues. Trimming took off 3 bases at V and 0 bases at J, with 9 bases between the two ends. The germline CDR1 and CDR2 sequences are SGHDT and YYEEEE. Here the CDR3 reads CASSYQGATNEKLFF. The CDR3 region has the DNA TGTGCCAGCAGCTACCAAGGGGCAACTAATGAAAAACTGTTTTTT. The full variable domain, with the rest looked up from reference TRBV5-6 and TRBJ1-4, is DAGVTQSPTHLIKTRGQQVTLRCSPKSGHDTVSWYQQALGQGPQFIFQYYEEEERQRGNFPDRFSGHQFPNYSSELNVNALLLGDSALYLCASSYQGATNEKLFFGSGTQLSVL.

The genes are TRBV19 and TRBJ2-1; 7 nucleotides align to TRBD1. V trimming: 5 bases; J trimming: 4 bases; junction bases outside the gene matches: 8. Germline assignment: CDR1 LNHDA and CDR2 SQIVND (reference sequence). This CDR3 has 15 amino acids. The chain's CDR3 is CASSERQGVYNEQFF. The CDR3 DNA sequence: TGTGCCAGTAGTGAGCGACAGGGAGTTTACAATGAGCAGTTCTTC. The full variable domain, its missing parts supplied by reference TRBV19 and TRBJ2-1, is DGGITQSPKYLFRKEGQNVTLSCEQNLNHDAMYWYRQDPGQGLRLIYYSQIVNDFQKGDIAEGYSVSREKKESFPLTVTSAQKNPTAFYLCASSERQGVYNEQFFGPGTRLTVL.

This rearrangement joins TRBV28 to TRBJ1-2; D is ambiguous. CDR1 is MDHEN and CDR2 is SYDVKM in the germline V gene. The CDR3 spans 11 residues. The V and J ends lost 2 bases and 8 bases respectively, with 6 bases between them. CDR3 loop: CASSLGRGYTF. Written as DNA, the CDR3 is TGTGCCAGCAGTTTAGGTCGCGGCTACACCTTC.

This clone was detected a few times. The V gene is TRBV6-6, the J gene TRBJ2-1, with TRBD2 identical over 11 bases. CDR3 length equals 16 residues. Germline CDR1 and CDR2: MNHNY and SVGAGI (reference sequence). V shed 6 bases and J 5 bases; nucleotides not matched to a gene: 9. The CDR3 region is CASRKRLAGTDNEQFF. DNA for the CDR3: TGTGCCAGCAGGAAAAGACTAGCGGGAACCGACAATGAGCAGTTCTTC.

This clone was seen only once. V usage is TRBV5-1 and J usage is TRBJ1-4; maybe TRBD1 (5 bases). CDR1 SGHRS and CDR2 YFSETQ come from the germline V gene. The CDR3 is 15 residues long. Trimming pared 4 bases from V and 0 bases from J, leaving 10 bases between. The CDR3 nucleotides read TGCGCCAGCAGCCAAGGACACTCAACTAATGAAAAACTGTTTTTT. It encodes CASSQGHSTNEKLFF.

The rearrangement joins TRBV13 to TRBJ2-7; 10 bases fit TRBD1. The CDR3 contains 14 residues. CDR1 PRHDT and CDR2 FYEKMQ come from the germline V gene (reference sequence). The junction had 2 bases not matched to a gene; V was cut back by 3 bases and J by 3 bases. DNA of the CDR3: TGTGCCAGCAGCTTTGGGACAGGGGACTACGAGCAGTACTTC. This translates into CASSFGTGDYEQYF.

This chain connects TRBV2 to TRBJ1-2, with TRBD1 identical over 7 bases. CDR3 size: 13 residues. CDR1 is SNHLY and CDR2 is FYNNEI in the germline V gene. V was clipped by 6 bases and J by 8 bases; unmatched bases: 9. The CDR3 here is CASREGTARGYTF. Here the CDR3 DNA reads TGTGCCAGCAGGGAGGGGACAGCGAGGGGCTACACCTTC.

The chain combines TRBV20-1 with TRBJ2-5; D ambiguous. The V gene's germline CDR1 is DFQATT and CDR2 SNEGSKA (reference sequence). Deletions cut 3 bases from V and 3 bases from J, with 5 bases between. This CDR3 comprises 11 residues. The CDR3 sequence: CSASFKETQYF. The CDR3 DNA reads TGCAGTGCTAGTTTTAAAGAGACCCAGTACTTC.

The J gene is TRBJ2-1, the V gene TRBV5-6; TRBD2 might be the D (6 bases). Between the trimmed V and J ends, which lost 1 base and 5 bases, there was a span of 13 bases. Germline-derived CDR1 and CDR2 are SGHDT and YYEEEE. This CDR3 has 15 residues. As DNA, the CDR3 is TGTGCCAGCAGCTTGTTTTACGGGACTCACAATGAGCAGTTCTTC. Translated, it gives CASSLFYGTHNEQFF.